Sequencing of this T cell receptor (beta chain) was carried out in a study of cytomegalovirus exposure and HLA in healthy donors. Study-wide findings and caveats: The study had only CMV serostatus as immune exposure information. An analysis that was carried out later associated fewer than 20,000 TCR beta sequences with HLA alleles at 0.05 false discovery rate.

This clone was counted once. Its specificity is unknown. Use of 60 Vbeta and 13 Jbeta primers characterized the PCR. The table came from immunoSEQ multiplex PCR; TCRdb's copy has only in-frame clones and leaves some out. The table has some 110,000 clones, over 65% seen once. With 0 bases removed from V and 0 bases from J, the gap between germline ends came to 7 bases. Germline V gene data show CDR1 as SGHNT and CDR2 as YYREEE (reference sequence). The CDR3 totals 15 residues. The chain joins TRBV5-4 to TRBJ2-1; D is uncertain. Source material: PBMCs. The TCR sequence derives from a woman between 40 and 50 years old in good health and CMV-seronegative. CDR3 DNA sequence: TGTGCCAGCAGCTTGGCAGGAAGCTCCTACAATGAGCAGTTCTTC. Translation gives CASSLAGSSYNEQFF.